The 26 T cell receptor beta chains below were found in one sample sequenced in a study of blood T cell repertoires in COVID-19. Profiling relied on immunoSEQ multiplex PCR, and the TCRdb table lists in-frame clones only, not all of them. Here the sample spans 210,000 or so clones, about 92% being singletons. The sequenced sample was peripheral blood. These receptor sequences come from a man aged 25-40 years with acute or convalescent COVID-19.

The rearrangement joins TRBV11-3 to TRBJ2-2, with 8 bases aligning to TRBD2. Germline V CDR1 and CDR2: SGHNT, YENEEA. Trimming took 5 bases from V and 3 from J; bases not matched to a gene: 5. CDR3 length equals 15 residues. The CDR3 nucleotides are TGTGCCAGCAGCCCCGGGGGGGCCGACACCGGGGAGCTGTTTTTT. Translating it yields CASSPGGADTGELFF.

The chain uses TRBV4-2 and TRBJ2-3; 14 nucleotides align to TRBD2. Trimming at V came to 1 base and at J to 6 bases, leaving 3 bases not matched to a gene. The CDR3 extends over 16 amino acids. Germline V gene sequence: CDR1 LGHNA, CDR2 YNFKEQ. CDR3 sequence (DNA): TGTGCCAGCAGCCAAGGACTAGCGGGGGGGCAGGATACGCAGTATTTT. The encoded protein is CASSQGLAGGQDTQYF.

The chain couples TRBV7-9 to TRBJ2-7; 7 bases are a match to TRBD2. J gave up 2 bases and V 5 bases, and 6 bases lay outside the gene matches. The CDR3 spans 14 residues. Germline V lookup: CDR1 SEHNR, CDR2 FQNEAQ (reference sequence). In DNA form, the CDR3 reads TGTGCCAGCAGCGCGCCGGGACTAACCTACGAGCAGTACTTC. This encodes CASSAPGLTYEQYF.

J is TRBJ1-4 and V is TRBV19, with D uncertain. The CDR3 spans 16 residues. Germline CDR1 reads LNHDA; CDR2 reads SQIVND (reference sequence). Trimming left V 5 bases short and J 0 bases short, with 13 bases between. This CDR3 is CASSPRPGATNEKLFF. The CDR3, as DNA: TGTGCCAGTAGTCCTCGCCCAGGTGCAACTAATGAAAAACTGTTTTTT.

The CDR3 region is CASSKGSGTSSGANVLTF. CDR3 nucleotide sequence: TGCGCCAGCAGCAAAGGTAGCGGGACTAGCTCTGGGGCCAACGTCCTGACTTTC. The V call is TRBV5-1, the J call TRBJ2-6; TRBD2 matches 8 bases. V dropped 4 bases and J dropped 0; count of bases not matched to a gene: 9. The CDR3 is 18 residues long. Per the germline V gene, CDR1 is SGHRS and CDR2 is YFSETQ.

The chain couples TRBV5-1 to TRBJ1-2, with unresolved D. Trimming took off 2 bases at V and 7 bases at J, with 21 bases between the two ends. The CDR3 is made up of 16 amino acids. CDR1 is SGHRS and CDR2 is YFSETQ in the germline V gene. The CDR3 is CASSLGPSRPEGGYTF. The CDR3 DNA is TGCGCCAGCAGCTTAGGACCGTCACGCCCCGAGGGTGGCTACACCTTC.

V and J are TRBV18 and TRBJ2-2; TRBD2 agrees at 11 bases. Germline CDR1 and CDR2: KGHSH and LQKENI. CDR3 length equals 16 residues. The J segment lost 3 bases and the V segment lost 5 bases, leaving 5 bases of the junction unmatched. The CDR3 coding sequence is TGTGCCAGCTCAAGCGGGACTAGCGGATACACCGGGGAGCTGTTTTTT. It codes for CASSSGTSGYTGELFF.

The genes are TRBV28 and TRBJ2-3; 8 bases agree with TRBD2. This CDR3 has 16 amino acids. Germline V gene sequence: CDR1 MDHEN, CDR2 SYDVKM. The V and J ends lost 6 bases and 0 bases, in that order; junction bases with no gene match: 8. The CDR3 sequence: CASSSLAAESTDTQYF. The DNA of the CDR3 is TGTGCCAGCAGCTCACTAGCGGCTGAAAGCACAGATACGCAGTATTTT.

The chain joins TRBV19 to TRBJ1-5; D not resolved. Germline loops: CDR1 LNHDA, CDR2 SQIVND (reference sequence). V was trimmed by 5 bases and J by 2 bases, leaving 10 bases between them. The CDR3 loop spans 14 amino acids. The CDR3 nucleotides read TGTGCCAGTAGTTACCCGGTTCGCAATCAGCCCCAGCATTTT. This encodes CASSYPVRNQPQHF. The full variable domain, with the rest looked up from reference TRBV19 and TRBJ1-5, is DGGITQSPKYLFRKEGQNVTLSCEQNLNHDAMYWYRQDPGQGLRLIYYSQIVNDFQKGDIAEGYSVSREKKESFPLTVTSAQKNPTAFYLCASSYPVRNQPQHFGDGTRLSIL.

CDR3 bases: TGTGCCAGCTCACCAAGGGGCGGGGCCAGCACAGATACGCAGTATTTT. This sequence encodes CASSPRGGASTDTQYF. V is TRBV18 and J is TRBJ2-3; tentative D call: TRBD2 (6 bases). In germline, CDR1 is KGHSH, CDR2 LQKENI. Trimming stripped 2 bases from V and 0 bases from J, with 12 bases between. This CDR3 is 16 amino acids long.

The V call is TRBV7-2, the J call TRBJ2-1; TRBD1 matches at 10 bases. The CDR3 length is 17 residues. Germline CDR1 and CDR2: SGHTA and FQGNSA. J lost 8 bases, V lost 4 bases, and 14 bases had no gene match. The CDR3: CASSSSFRQGARDEQFF. Written as DNA, the CDR3 is TGTGCCAGCAGCTCAAGTTTCCGACAGGGGGCGAGGGATGAGCAGTTCTTC.

The V call is TRBV25-1, the J call TRBJ1-6, with D tentatively TRBD1 (5 bases). From germline, CDR1 is MGHDK and CDR2 SYGVNS. V lost 8 bases, J lost 7 bases, and 21 bases lay in between. There are 16 residues in the CDR3. CDR3 amino acids: CASGDFRRGPNSPLHF. The CDR3 DNA reads as TGTGCCAGCGGGGATTTTCGGCGGGGCCCGAATTCACCCCTCCACTTT.

The rearrangement links TRBV3-1 (or the pseudogene TRBV3-2) to TRBJ2-6; 8 bases map to TRBD1. V shed 8 bases, J shed 1 base, and the junction held 10 bases outside the gene matches. CDR1 is LGHDT and CDR2 is YNNKEL in the germline V gene (reference sequence). This CDR3 is built from 17 residues. CDR3 protein: CASGRDRLASGANVLTF. Here the CDR3 DNA reads TGTGCCAGCGGAAGGGACAGGCTGGCTTCTGGGGCCAACGTCCTGACTTTC.

The chain uses TRBV5-1 and TRBJ2-2, with D possibly being TRBD2 (6 bases). CDR3 size: 13 residues. The germline V and J ends were trimmed by 9 bases and 4 bases, with 13 bases remaining between them. From germline, CDR1 is SGHRS and CDR2 YFSETQ. CDR3 loop: CATSAGPTGELFF. DNA for the CDR3: TGCGCCACCTCGGCGGGACCCACCGGGGAGCTGTTTTTT.

This clone is a singleton in its sample. The gene calls are TRBV29-1 and TRBJ2-2; D is unclear. The CDR3 runs 14 residues. CDR1 and CDR2 (germline): SQVTM, ANQGSEA. V was clipped by 6 bases and J by 1 base, with 12 bases between them. The CDR3 here is CSVSPTLNTGELFF. Here the CDR3 DNA reads TGCAGCGTCTCACCGACTCTGAACACCGGGGAGCTGTTTTTT.

This chain uses TRBV10-1 with TRBJ1-1, with a weak D call TRBD1 (6 bases). The CDR3 length is 14 residues. Trimming cost V 3 bases and J 4 bases, with 12 bases left between them. The V gene's germline CDR1 is WNHNN and CDR2 SYGVQD (reference sequence). CDR3 in amino acids: CASSEQGSGTEAFF. The DNA for the CDR3 is TGCGCCAGCAGTGAACAGGGAAGTGGCACTGAAGCTTTCTTT.

The chain uses TRBV12-5 and TRBJ2-5; D is perhaps TRBD2 (6 bases). Germline-derived CDR1 and CDR2 are LGHNT and FRNRAP. The CDR3 has 15 amino acids. Trimming removed 0 bases at V and 4 bases at J, with 12 bases between. CDR3 residues: CASGLVVQEGETQYF. The CDR3 DNA follows: TGTGCTAGTGGTTTGGTAGTGCAGGAGGGAGAGACCCAGTACTTC.

This chain's CDR3 is CATSRRGALRETQYF. The CDR3, as DNA: TGTGCCACCAGCAGACGGGGGGCCCTTCGAGAGACCCAGTACTTC. The rearrangement uses TRBV15 and TRBJ2-5; tentative D call: TRBD2 (7 bases). The CDR3 is 15 residues long. The germline CDR1 and CDR2 sequences are LNHNV and YYDKDF (reference sequence). The V gene lost 2 bases and the J gene lost 4 bases, with 14 bases spanning the gap.

The CDR3 DNA is TGTGCCAGCACCTCGGTAATGCGCGGGGGGGCCCGGGAGCTGTTTTTT. Its protein is CASTSVMRGGARELFF. The chain is built from TRBV5-4 and TRBJ2-2; TRBD2 matches 9 bases. Germline trimming cut 6 bases from V and 9 bases from J; bases unmatched to any gene: 15. The CDR3 has 16 amino acids. CDR1 is SGHNT, CDR2 YYREEE, per germline (reference sequence).

The chain recombines TRBV25-1 with TRBJ2-2; perhaps TRBD1 as D (5 bases). Germline CDR1 reads MGHDK; CDR2 reads SYGVNS. Trimming cost V 3 bases and J 1 base, with 6 bases left between them. CDR3 length: 14 residues. The CDR3 sequence: CASSDRVNTGELFF. CDR3 nucleotide sequence: TGTGCCAGCAGTGACAGGGTGAACACCGGGGAGCTGTTTTTT.

The chain is built from TRBV7-9 and TRBJ2-7; D might be TRBD1 (7 bases). The CDR3 runs to 16 residues. Trimming took 2 bases from V and 2 from J, leaving 16 bases between them. From germline, CDR1 is SEHNR and CDR2 FQNEAQ (reference sequence). In DNA, the CDR3 is TGTGCCAGCAGCTTATTTCAACAGGGGAGGACCTACGAGCAGTACTTC. It is translated as CASSLFQQGRTYEQYF.

The V gene is TRBV6-6, the J gene TRBJ1-2; 10 nucleotides agree with TRBD1. Per the germline V gene, CDR1 is MNHNY and CDR2 is SVGAGI (reference sequence). The CDR3 length is 13 residues. Trimming took 5 bases from V and 3 from J; bases not matched to a gene: 0. CDR3 loop: CASSGTGDYGYTF. CDR3 DNA: TGTGCCAGCAGTGGGACAGGGGACTATGGCTACACCTTC.

This clone was recorded a few times. The chain employs TRBV11-2 and TRBJ2-3; maybe TRBD2 (5 bases). The length of the CDR3 is 13 residues. Trimming took off 4 bases at V and 5 bases at J, with 10 bases between the two ends. The germline V gene encodes CDR1 SGHAT and CDR2 FQNNGV. The CDR3 sequence is CASSSGIKDTQYF. CDR3 DNA: TGTGCCAGCAGCTCCGGGATTAAAGATACGCAGTATTTT.

The chain combines TRBV7-8 with TRBJ2-2, with D perhaps TRBD1 (7 bases). The germline gives CDR1 SGHVS, CDR2 FQNEAQ. V was clipped by 3 bases and J by 1 base, with 15 bases between them. CDR3 size: 17 residues. In nucleotides, the CDR3 is TGTGCCAGCAGCTTCCGAGGAGGGGGCGTGAACACCGGGGAGCTGTTTTTT. Amino acids: CASSFRGGGVNTGELFF. Supplemented by reference TRBV7-8 and TRBJ2-2, the full variable domain reads GAGVSQSPRYKVAKRGQDVALRCDPISGHVSLFWYQQALGQGPEFLTYFQNEAQLDKSGLPSDRFFAERPEGSVSTLKIQRTQQEDSAVYLCASSFRGGGVNTGELFFGEGSRLTVL.

The chain uses TRBV14 and TRBJ1-6; 7 bases line up with TRBD1. CDR3 size: 15 residues. The V and J ends lost 2 bases and 7 bases, in that order; junction bases with no gene match: 5. The germline V gene encodes CDR1 SGHDN and CDR2 FVKESK. This CDR3 is CASSQNQGVNSPLHF. The CDR3 DNA reads as TGTGCCAGCAGCCAAAACCAGGGGGTCAATTCACCCCTCCACTTT.

The V and J genes are TRBV9 and TRBJ2-3, with TRBD1 identical over 7 bases. J gave up 3 bases and V 3 bases, and 7 bases lay outside the gene matches. The CDR3 has 15 amino acids. The germline V gene has CDR1 SGDLS and CDR2 YYNGEE. CDR3 sequence: CASSGSGQKTDTQYF. DNA for the CDR3: TGTGCCAGCAGCGGGTCGGGACAGAAAACAGATACGCAGTATTTT. The complete variable domain, with remaining parts taken from reference TRBV9 and TRBJ2-3, reads DSGVTQTPKHLITATGQRVTLRCSPRSGDLSVYWYQQSLDQGLQFLIQYYNGEERAKGNILERFSAQQFPDLHSELNLSSLELGDSALYFCASSGSGQKTDTQYFGPGTRLTVL.